The sequence of this T cell receptor beta chain was determined in a study of blood T cell repertoires in COVID-19. Study-level background: PBMCs, B-cell-depleted T cells, or T cells were the source of the cDNA or gDNA that made up the material.

The CDR3 is 14 residues long. Germline V gene data show CDR1 as WNHNN and CDR2 as SYGVQD (reference sequence). The V end was cut by 6 bases, the J end by 4 bases, with 15 bases between. Study processing details: Amplification with reference gene primers provided the estimates of nucleated cell counts. This table comes from immunoSEQ multiplex PCR, and its TCRdb copy is limited to in-frame clones, with some not included. V and J calls and clone size are given by that table; D and trimming were obtained from the DNA. The table shows 40,000 to 55,000 clones, with around 80% occurring only once. The study drew participants aged roughly 18 to 89 years from under 30 US areas. Participant-given clinical history determined each cohort assignment.

The source is a woman in her forties or fifties with acute COVID-19. The genes are TRBV10-1 and TRBJ1-1, with D uncertain. Sequencing was done on a sample of PBMCs or T cells enriched from blood (not recorded which). The CDR3 loop is CASSPTGVGTEAFF. In nucleotides, the CDR3 is TGCGCCAGCAGCCCAACCGGGGTAGGCACTGAAGCTTTCTTT.